The 10 T cell receptor beta chains below come from one sample, sequenced in a study of CD8 T cells in ankylosing spondylitis. TCRdb analysed the 5' RACE reads with MiXCR anew, one entry per CDR3 protein. Here the sample spans 160,000 or so distinct CDR3 sequences, roughly 10% being singletons. The sequenced material came from blood, either unsorted or a sorted T cell fraction (not recorded which). Every receptor here comes from a female donor with ankylosing spondylitis or in good health (not recorded which).

The gene calls are TRBV7-9 and TRBJ2-5; 8 bases match TRBD2. J gave up 5 bases and V 3 bases, and 14 bases lay outside the gene matches. Germline CDR1 SEHNR, CDR2 FQNEAQ (reference sequence). This CDR3 is 17 amino acids long. As DNA, the CDR3 is TGTGCCAGCAGCTTTTGGGGAGCGGGAGAGTGGGTTGAGACCCAGTACTTC. Protein product: CASSFWGAGEWVETQYF.

The sample holds many counts of this clonotype. The chain carries TRBV7-6 and TRBJ2-2; 10 nucleotides agree with TRBD2. After removal of 4 bases from V and 6 bases from J, the junction contained 5 bases not matched to a gene. This CDR3 has 15 residues. Germline CDR1 and CDR2: SGHVS and FNYEAQ. The CDR3, as DNA: TGTGCCAGCAGCTCCCTAGCGGGAGCTCCCGGGGAGCTGTTTTTT. The encoded protein is CASSSLAGAPGELFF.

The table lists this clonotype with a few counts. This chain uses TRBV9 with TRBJ1-2; tentative D call: TRBD1 (6 bases). This CDR3 spans 18 amino acids. The V gene lost 3 bases and the J gene lost 3 bases, with 24 bases spanning the gap. Germline values: CDR1 SGDLS, CDR2 YYNGEE. CDR3 in DNA: TGTGCCAGCAGCGGAGGGAAACTCCGGGACAACGGGCACTATGGCTACACCTTC. This sequence encodes CASSGGKLRDNGHYGYTF.

In its sample, this clonotype was seen a few times. V usage is TRBV9 and J usage is TRBJ2-3; 7 nucleotides match TRBD2. Looked up from germline, CDR1 is SGDLS and CDR2 is YYNGEE. The V gene end was trimmed by 4 bases and the J gene end by 3 bases; junction bases not matched to a gene: 5. This CDR3 region has 14 residues. This CDR3 is CASSPYGGTDTQYF. CDR3 nucleotides: TGTGCCAGCAGCCCATACGGGGGGACAGATACGCAGTATTTT.

Worth noting for this clonotype: One end of the junction does not line up with germline, which may come from a read error. The rearrangement links TRBV4-3 to TRBJ2-1; unclear D gene. Germline V gene sequence: CDR1 LGHNA, CDR2 YSLEER. This CDR3 region has 14 residues. CDR3 nucleotides: TGCGCCAGCAGCCAAGATTTGGGGTACAGTGAGCAGTTCTTC. This codes for CASSQDLGYSEQFF.

The chain has TRBV4-2 and TRBJ2-6, with 13 bases aligning to TRBD2. Per the germline V gene, CDR1 is LGHNA and CDR2 is YNFKEQ. V dropped 0 bases and J dropped 4; count of bases not matched to a gene: 12. This CDR3 has 21 residues. The CDR3 protein is CASSQDEGTSGTVAGANVLTF. CDR3 nucleotides: TGTGCCAGCAGCCAAGATGAGGGGACTAGCGGGACCGTTGCCGGGGCCAACGTCCTGACTTTC.

This clonotype showed up many times. V and J are TRBV12-3 or TRBV12-4 and TRBJ2-5; perhaps D is TRBD1 or TRBD2 (5 bases each). CDR3 length equals 15 residues. Trimming left V 2 bases short and J 7 bases short, with 17 bases between. Here the CDR3 reads CASSLSMGVFVTQYF. In DNA, the CDR3 is TGTGCCAGCAGTTTAAGTATGGGGGTATTTGTGACCCAGTACTTC.

The rearrangement links TRBV24-1 to TRBJ2-7; D uncertain. This CDR3 has 13 residues. Per germline, CDR1 KGHDR and CDR2 SFDVKD. Trimming cost V 6 bases and J 0 bases, with 8 bases left between them. The CDR3, as DNA: TGTGCCACCAGTTCTACAGACTCCTACGAGCAGTACTTC. It translates to CATSSTDSYEQYF.

This clonotype was detected a few times. The chain combines TRBV9 with TRBJ2-1, with 10 bases that match TRBD2. J gave up 0 bases and V 4 bases, and 4 bases lay outside the gene matches. Germline values: CDR1 SGDLS, CDR2 YYNGEE. The CDR3 consists of 16 residues. The DNA of the CDR3 is TGTGCCAGCAGCCATTCTAGCGGGAGCTCCTACAATGAGCAGTTCTTC. Translation gives CASSHSSGSSYNEQFF.

In this sample, this clonotype turned up many times. The chain is built from TRBV4-3 and TRBJ2-4; no reliable D call. Trimming took off 4 bases at V and 8 bases at J, with 12 bases between the two ends. Per germline, CDR1 LGHNA and CDR2 YSLEER. This CDR3 has 13 amino acids. The CDR3 DNA sequence: TGCGCCAGCAGCCCGAGAAGGTGGGACATTCAGTACTTC. Residues: CASSPRRWDIQYF.